This TCR beta chain was documented in a study of Graves' ophthalmopathy and Graves' hyperthyroidism. Notes on the study in general: Blood contained most expanded thyroid clonotypes exceeding 0.001 frequency.

Excluded were patients with other autoimmune diseases, uncontrolled infections, pregnancy or lactation. The authors diagnosed from clinical symptoms, serum thyroxine, TRAb, thyroid ultrasound and orbital computed tomography. The PBMCs used were ones drawn from about 9.3 ml of fresh peripheral blood. In its sample, this clonotype was seen a few times. The antigen is unknown. Transcripts of RNA were the source for amplifying TCR beta CDR3 regions. RT-PCR was first run with HTBI primers, then multiplex PCR in a second round. In TCRdb, the multiplex PCR reads were re-called with MiXCR into one record per CDR3 protein. The top ten clones hold around 40% of a sample with 650,000 to 900,000 distinct CDR3 sequences, roughly two fifths of them seen once. CDR3 length equals 13 residues. Germline loops: CDR1 SNHLY, CDR2 FYNNEI. Trimming pared 7 bases from V and 3 bases from J, leaving 13 bases between.

The rearrangement joins TRBV2 to TRBJ2-7; D may match TRBD1 or TRBD2 (6 bases each). The specimen was peripheral blood. The clonotype originates from an adult man with Graves' ophthalmopathy. The CDR3 nucleotides are TGTGCCAGCAATCTAGGGGGGTTCTACGAGCAGTACTTC. It codes for CASNLGGFYEQYF. Full variable domain (rest looked up from reference TRBV2 and TRBJ2-7): EPEVTQTPSHQVTQMGQEVILRCVPISNHLYFYWYRQILGQKVEFLVSFYNNEISEKSEIFDDQFSVERPDGSNFTLKIRSTKLEDSAMYFCASNLGGFYEQYFGPGTRLTVT.